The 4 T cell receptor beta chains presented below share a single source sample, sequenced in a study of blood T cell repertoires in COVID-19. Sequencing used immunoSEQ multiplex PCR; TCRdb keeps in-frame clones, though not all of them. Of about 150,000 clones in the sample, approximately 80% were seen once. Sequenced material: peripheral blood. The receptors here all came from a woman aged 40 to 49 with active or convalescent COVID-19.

The CDR3 region is CAWTPRAYEQFF. The CDR3 DNA reads as TGTGCCTGGACCCCCAGGGCGTATGAGCAGTTCTTC. The chain is built from TRBV30 and TRBJ2-1; maybe TRBD1 (5 bases). Germline V lookup: CDR1 GTSNPN, CDR2 SVGIG (reference sequence). The CDR3 extends over 12 amino acids. V lost 4 bases and J 8 bases, leaving 12 bases between the germline ends. The whole variable domain, remainder taken from reference TRBV30 and TRBJ2-1, is SQTIHQWPATLVQPVGSPLSLECTVEGTSNPNLYWYRQAAGRGLQLLFYSVGIGQISSEVPQNLSASRPQDRQFILSSKKLLLSDSGFYLCAWTPRAYEQFFGPGTRLTVL.

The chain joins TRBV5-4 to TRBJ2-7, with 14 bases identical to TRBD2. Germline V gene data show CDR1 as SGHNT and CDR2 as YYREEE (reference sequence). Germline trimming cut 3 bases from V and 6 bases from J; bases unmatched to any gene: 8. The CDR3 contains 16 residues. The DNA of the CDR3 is TGTGCCAGCAGCTCGGGACTAGCGGGAGCAATCAGCGAGCAGTACTTC. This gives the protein CASSSGLAGAISEQYF.

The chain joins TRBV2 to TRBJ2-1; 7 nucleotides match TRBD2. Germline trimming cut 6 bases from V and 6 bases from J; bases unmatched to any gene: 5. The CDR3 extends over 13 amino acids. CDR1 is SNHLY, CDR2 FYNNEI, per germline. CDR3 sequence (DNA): TGTGCCAGCAGCCAGGGACTATCCAATGAGCAGTTCTTC. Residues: CASSQGLSNEQFF.

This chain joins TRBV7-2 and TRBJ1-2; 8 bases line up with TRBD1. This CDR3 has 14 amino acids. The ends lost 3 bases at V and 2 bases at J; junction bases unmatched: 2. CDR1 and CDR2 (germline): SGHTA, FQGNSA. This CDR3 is CASSFRDRNYGYTF. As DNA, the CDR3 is TGTGCCAGCAGCTTCCGGGACAGGAACTATGGCTACACCTTC.